The rows below give T cell receptor beta chains drawn from one sample of a study of T cells in Graves' hyperthyroidism and ophthalmopathy. In TCRdb, the multiplex PCR reads were re-called with MiXCR into one record per CDR3 protein. Among around 340,000 distinct CDR3 sequences listed, around a fifth were seen once. The source material was blood. These receptors originate from a woman in her fifties or sixties with Graves' hyperthyroidism. The CDR3 runs from the conserved cysteine through the conserved F or W. The D gene is left open where the match is weak. Rows give clone size only sometimes, using once, few, many, or a class for an expanded clone.

V gene	clone size	CDR3 length	D gene	J gene	CDR3 protein	CDR3 DNA
TRBV12-3/TRBV12-4	many	14	TRBD1	TRBJ1-1	CASSFTGEGTEAFF	TGTGCCAGCAGTTTTACAGGGGAAGGAACTGAAGCTTTCTTT
TRBV24-1	few	15	NA	TRBJ2-2	CATALAGGNTGELFF	TGTGCCACGGCCCTAGCCGGGGGGAACACCGGGGAGCTGTTTTTT
TRBV7-3	many	15	NA	TRBJ2-3	CASSSLGRHTDTQYF	TGTGCCAGCAGCTCTTTGGGGCGGCACACAGATACGCAGTATTTT
TRBV5-1	many	14	NA	TRBJ2-5	CASSSGAGEETQYF	TGCGCCAGCAGCTCGGGGGCTGGAGAAGAGACCCAGTACTTC
TRBV28	many	15	NA	TRBJ2-7	CASSLRQAALYEQYF	TGTGCCAGCAGTTTGAGACAGGCCGCCCTTTACGAGCAGTACTTC
TRBV28	NA	13	NA	TRBJ1-5	CASRGVSNQPQHF	TGTGCCAGCAGAGGGGTTAGCAATCAGCCCCAGCATTTT
TRBV2	many	13	TRBD1	TRBJ2-5	CASSRTGGETQYF	TGTGCCAGCTCACGGACAGGGGGAGAGACCCAGTACTTC
TRBV12-3/TRBV12-4	many	14	TRBD2	TRBJ2-3	CASSFSGSTDTQYF	TGTGCCAGCAGTTTTAGCGGGAGCACAGATACGCAGTATTTT
TRBV9	NA	15	NA	TRBJ1-5	CASSAQDGGNQPQHF	TGTGCCAGCAGCGCTCAAGACGGGGGGAATCAGCCCCAGCATTTT
TRBV2	few	16	NA	TRBJ2-6	CASSDMVGAGANVLTF	TGTGCCAGCAGTGATATGGTGGGCGCTGGGGCCAACGTCCTGACTTTC
TRBV7-2	few	13	TRBD2	TRBJ2-3	CASSRGGPDTQYF	TGTGCCAGCAGCCGGGGGGGCCCGGATACGCAGTATTTT
TRBV27	many	13	TRBD2	TRBJ2-1	CASKRTSNDEQFF	TGTGCCAGCAAACGGACTAGTAATGATGAGCAGTTCTTC
TRBV7-3	many	15	NA	TRBJ1-1	CASSLNPGFPSEAFF	TGTGCCAGCAGCTTAAACCCAGGCTTTCCCTCTGAAGCTTTCTTT
TRBV19	NA	18	NA	TRBJ2-2	CAGSAHFLRGPNTGELFF	TGTGCCGGTAGTGCTCACTTCCTCAGGGGCCCCAACACCGGGGAGCTGTTTTTT
TRBV5-1	NA	17	NA	TRBJ1-1	CASSLGQALRENTEAFF	TGCGCCAGCAGCTTGGGACAGGCTCTGAGGGAGAACACTGAAGCTTTCTTT
TRBV2	NA	13	NA	TRBJ2-3	CASSEEFADTQYF	TGTGCCAGCAGTGAAGAATTCGCAGATACGCAGTATTTT
TRBV18	NA	15	NA	TRBJ1-3	CASSPNINSGNTIYF	TGTGCCAGCTCACCAAACATCAACTCTGGAAACACCATATATTTT
TRBV2	many	17	TRBD2	TRBJ2-3	CASTSFGASGRTDTQYF	TGTGCCAGCACCTCTTTCGGGGCTAGCGGACGCACAGATACGCAGTATTTT
TRBV7-8	many	15	TRBD1	TRBJ1-4	CASRLDGRGPEKLFF	TGTGCCAGCAGGTTAGACGGCAGGGGGCCTGAAAAACTGTTTTTT
TRBV6-1	few	14	TRBD1	TRBJ1-6	CASMDRGKASPLHF	TGTGCCAGCATGGACAGGGGTAAGGCTTCACCCCTCCACTTT
TRBV11-2	few	16	TRBD1	TRBJ2-2	CASTQGTGENTGELFF	TGTGCCAGCACCCAAGGGACAGGGGAAAACACCGGGGAGCTGTTTTTT
TRBV29-1	NA	13	NA	TRBJ2-4	CSVRWGLQNIQYF	TGCAGCGTTCGGTGGGGGCTTCAAAACATTCAGTACTTC